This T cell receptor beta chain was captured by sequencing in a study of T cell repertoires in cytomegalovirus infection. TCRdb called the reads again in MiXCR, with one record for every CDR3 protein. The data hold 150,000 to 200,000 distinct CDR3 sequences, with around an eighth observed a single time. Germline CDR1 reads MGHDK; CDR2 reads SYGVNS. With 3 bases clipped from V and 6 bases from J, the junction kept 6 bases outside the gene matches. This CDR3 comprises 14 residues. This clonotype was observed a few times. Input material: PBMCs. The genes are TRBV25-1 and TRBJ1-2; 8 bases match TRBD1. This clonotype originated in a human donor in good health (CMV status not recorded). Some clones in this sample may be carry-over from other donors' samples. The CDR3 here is CASSDDRGIHGYTF. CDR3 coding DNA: TGTGCCAGCAGTGATGACAGGGGTATCCATGGCTACACCTTC.